This TCR beta chain was identified in a study of T-cell memory formation after mild COVID-19. Study findings and constraints: Contracting CD4+ clones were located mainly in CM and EM, and CD8+ clones in EMRA. Pre-infection memory showed some responding clones, and this suggested that cross-reactive memory joined.

UMIs and sample barcodes were carried by the TCR alpha and TCR beta cDNA libraries that 5'RACE produced using constant-segment primers. TCRdb ran MiXCR on the 5' RACE reads and lists one entry per CDR3 protein. The sample has fewer than 700,000 distinct CDR3 sequences; about a fifth are singletons. A remark on this clonotype: The antigen is not known.

This CDR3 comprises 20 residues. CDR1 and CDR2 (germline): LNHNV, YYDKDF (reference sequence). J was trimmed by 6 bases and V by 5 bases; bases with no gene match: 17. The sequence was obtained from an adult woman who had mild COVID-19 (a few samples of this study predate the infection). Cell type and time point are not known. The sample was PBMCs or a T cell subset sorted from them (not recorded which). The genes are TRBV15 and TRBJ2-4; 15 positions agree with TRBD2. The CDR3 region has the DNA TGTGCCACCAGCGAGGACAGGACTAGCGGGAGGGGGGATCGGAGAAACATTCAGTACTTC. Amino acid sequence: CATSEDRTSGRGDRRNIQYF.